This T cell receptor beta chain was identified in a study of beta chain features in type 1 diabetes. Expressed TCRB transcripts were sequenced after all isolated RNA was converted to cDNA. Sequencing used immunoSEQ multiplex PCR; TCRdb keeps in-frame clones, though not all of them. The data show around 140,000 clones, 8% to 13% seen once. General study findings and limits: There was a moderate but significant shortening of TCRB CDR3s in all four CD4+ subsets of Type 1 diabetes patients. Patients' naive, central memory and Treg TCRB repertoires seemed closer to one another than those of healthy donors. PCR might preferentially amplify shorter templates, equally in patients and controls.

Germline CDR1 is MNHEY and CDR2 is SVGAGI. CDR3 length: 16 residues. V lost 2 bases, J lost 1 base, and 7 bases stayed unmatched. Notes on this clone: The antigen is undetermined.

V usage is TRBV6-5 and J usage is TRBJ2-7; 8 bases fit TRBD1. This receptor was obtained from a man aged 18 to 29 in good health. The sequenced material came from naive CD4+ T cells from blood. CDR3 region: CASSYRTDRVSYEQYF. The CDR3 DNA reads as TGTGCCAGCAGTTACCGGACGGACAGGGTTTCCTACGAGCAGTACTTC.